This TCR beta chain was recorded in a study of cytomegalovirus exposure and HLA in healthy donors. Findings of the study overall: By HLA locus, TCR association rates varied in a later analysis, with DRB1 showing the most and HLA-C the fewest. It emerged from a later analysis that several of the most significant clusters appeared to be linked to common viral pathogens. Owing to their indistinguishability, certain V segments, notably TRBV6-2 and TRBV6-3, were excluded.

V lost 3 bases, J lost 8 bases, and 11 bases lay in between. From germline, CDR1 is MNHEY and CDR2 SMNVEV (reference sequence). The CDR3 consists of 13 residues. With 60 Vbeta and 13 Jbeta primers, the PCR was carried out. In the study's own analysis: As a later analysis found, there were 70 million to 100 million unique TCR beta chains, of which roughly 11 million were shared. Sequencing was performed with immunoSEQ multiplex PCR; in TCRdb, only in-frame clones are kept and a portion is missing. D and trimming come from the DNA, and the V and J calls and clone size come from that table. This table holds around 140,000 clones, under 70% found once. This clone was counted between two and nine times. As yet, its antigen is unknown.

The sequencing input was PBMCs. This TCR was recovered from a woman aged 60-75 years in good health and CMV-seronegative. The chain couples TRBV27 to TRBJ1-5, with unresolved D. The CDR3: CASSFDWLEPQHF. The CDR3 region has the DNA TGTGCCAGCAGTTTCGACTGGTTAGAGCCCCAGCATTTT.